This TCR beta chain comes out of a study of T cells in Graves' hyperthyroidism and ophthalmopathy. The investigators amplified TCR beta CDR3 regions from RNA transcripts. First-round RT-PCR with HTBI primers amplified the TCR CDR3 region. TCRdb re-called the multiplex PCR reads through MiXCR, storing one row per CDR3 protein. The sample contains about 640,000 distinct CDR3 sequences, around 21% of which appear only once. The trim removed 0 bases at V and 0 bases at J, leaving 5 bases unmatched. The germline V gene encodes CDR1 MNHEY and CDR2 SVGEGT. There are 18 residues in the CDR3. The authors obtained PBMCs from roughly 10 ml of fresh peripheral blood.

V and J are TRBV6-2 or TRBV6-3 and TRBJ2-2, with 9 bases matching TRBD2. The sequencing sample was made of blood. This TCR came from a man in his thirties or forties with Graves' ophthalmopathy. This CDR3 is CASSYSRTSETNTGELFF. The DNA for the CDR3 is TGTGCCAGCAGTTACTCAAGGACTAGCGAAACGAACACCGGGGAGCTGTTTTTT.